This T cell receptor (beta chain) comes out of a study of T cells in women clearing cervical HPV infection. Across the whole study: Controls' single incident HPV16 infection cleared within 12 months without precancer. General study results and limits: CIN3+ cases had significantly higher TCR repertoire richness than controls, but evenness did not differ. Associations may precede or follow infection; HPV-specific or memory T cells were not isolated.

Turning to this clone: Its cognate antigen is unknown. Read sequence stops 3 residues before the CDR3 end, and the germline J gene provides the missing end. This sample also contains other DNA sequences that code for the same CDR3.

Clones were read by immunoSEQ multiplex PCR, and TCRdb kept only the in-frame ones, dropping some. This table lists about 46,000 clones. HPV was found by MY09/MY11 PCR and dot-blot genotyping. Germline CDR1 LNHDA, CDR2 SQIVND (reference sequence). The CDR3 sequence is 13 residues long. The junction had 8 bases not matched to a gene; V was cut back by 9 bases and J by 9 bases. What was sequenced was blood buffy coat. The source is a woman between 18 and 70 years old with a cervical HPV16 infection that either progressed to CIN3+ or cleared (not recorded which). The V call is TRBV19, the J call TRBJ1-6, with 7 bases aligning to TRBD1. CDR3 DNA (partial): TGTGCCAGCCGAGACAGGGAGGGTTCACCC. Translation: CASRDREGSP. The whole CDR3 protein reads CASRDREGSPLHF.